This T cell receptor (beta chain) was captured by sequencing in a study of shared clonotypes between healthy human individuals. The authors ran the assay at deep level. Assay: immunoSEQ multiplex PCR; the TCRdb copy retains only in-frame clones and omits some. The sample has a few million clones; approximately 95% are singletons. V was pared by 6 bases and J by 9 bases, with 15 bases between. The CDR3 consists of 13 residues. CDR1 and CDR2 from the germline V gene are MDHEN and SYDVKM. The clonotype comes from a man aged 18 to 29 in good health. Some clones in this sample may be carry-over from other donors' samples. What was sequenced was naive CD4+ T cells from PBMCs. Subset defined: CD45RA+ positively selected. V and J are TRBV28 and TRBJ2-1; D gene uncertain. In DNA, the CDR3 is TGTGCCAGCAGCCCCTATAGCTACGGTGAGCAGTTCTTC. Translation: CASSPYSYGEQFF.